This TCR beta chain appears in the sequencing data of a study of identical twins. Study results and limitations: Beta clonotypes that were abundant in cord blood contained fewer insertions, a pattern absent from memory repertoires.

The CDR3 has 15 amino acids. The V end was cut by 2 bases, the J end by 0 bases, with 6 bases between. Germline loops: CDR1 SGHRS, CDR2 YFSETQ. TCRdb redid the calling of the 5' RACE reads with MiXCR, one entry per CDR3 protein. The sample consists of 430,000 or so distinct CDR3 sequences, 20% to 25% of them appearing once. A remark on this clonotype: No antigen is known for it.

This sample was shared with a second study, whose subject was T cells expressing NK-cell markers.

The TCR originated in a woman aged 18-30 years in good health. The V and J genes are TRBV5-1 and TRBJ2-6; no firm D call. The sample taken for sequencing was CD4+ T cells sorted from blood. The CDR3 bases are TGCGCCAGCAGCTTCCAGTTCTCTGGGGCCAACGTCCTGACTTTC. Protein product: CASSFQFSGANVLTF.